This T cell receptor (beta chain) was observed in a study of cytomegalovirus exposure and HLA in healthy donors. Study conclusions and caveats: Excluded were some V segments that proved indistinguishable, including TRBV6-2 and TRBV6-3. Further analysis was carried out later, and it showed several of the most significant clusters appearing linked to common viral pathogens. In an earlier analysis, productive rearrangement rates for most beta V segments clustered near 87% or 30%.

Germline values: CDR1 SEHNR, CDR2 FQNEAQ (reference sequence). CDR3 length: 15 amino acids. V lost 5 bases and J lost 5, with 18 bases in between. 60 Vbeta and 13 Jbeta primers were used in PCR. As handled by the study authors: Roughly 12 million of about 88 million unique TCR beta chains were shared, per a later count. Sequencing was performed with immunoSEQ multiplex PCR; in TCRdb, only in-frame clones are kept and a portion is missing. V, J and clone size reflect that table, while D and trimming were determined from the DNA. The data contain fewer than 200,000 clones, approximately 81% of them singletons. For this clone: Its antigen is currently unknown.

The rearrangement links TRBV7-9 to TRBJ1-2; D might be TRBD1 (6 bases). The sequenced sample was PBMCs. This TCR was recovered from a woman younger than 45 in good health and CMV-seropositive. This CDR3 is CASSPSTGQKYGYTF. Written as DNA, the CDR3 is TGTGCCAGCAGCCCGTCGACAGGTCAGAAGTATGGCTACACCTTC.